This T cell receptor beta chain was recovered during a study of shared clonotypes between healthy human individuals. Sequencing was performed with immunoSEQ multiplex PCR; in TCRdb, only in-frame clones are kept and a portion is missing. The data show millions of clones, approximately 94% seen once. CD45RO-negative, CCR7-selected cells formed the naive CD8 fraction, which excluded terminally differentiated effector memory CD45RA+ cells. The length of the CDR3 is 14 residues. The source material was naive CD8+ T cells from PBMCs. The V gene is TRBV7-5, the J gene TRBJ1-2; the table's D gene call, TRBD1, was not cross checked with the DNA. TRBV7-5 is listed as a pseudogene. This TCR came from a man aged 18 to 30 in good health. Some clones in this sample may be carry-over from other donors' samples. CDR3 bases: TGTGCCAGCAGCTTGGGACAGGGGGCGCTTGGCTACACCTTC. Encoded protein: CASSLGQGALGYTF.